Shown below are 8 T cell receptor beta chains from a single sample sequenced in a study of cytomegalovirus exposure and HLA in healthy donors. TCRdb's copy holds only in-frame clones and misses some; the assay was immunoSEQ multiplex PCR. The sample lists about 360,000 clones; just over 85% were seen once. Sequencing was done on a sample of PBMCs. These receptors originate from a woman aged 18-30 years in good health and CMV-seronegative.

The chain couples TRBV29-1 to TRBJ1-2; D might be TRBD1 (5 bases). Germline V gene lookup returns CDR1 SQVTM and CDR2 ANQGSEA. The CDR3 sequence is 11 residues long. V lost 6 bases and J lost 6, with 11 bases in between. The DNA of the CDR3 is TGCAGCGTGCCGGCGGGGGATGGCTACACCTTC. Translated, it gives CSVPAGDGYTF.

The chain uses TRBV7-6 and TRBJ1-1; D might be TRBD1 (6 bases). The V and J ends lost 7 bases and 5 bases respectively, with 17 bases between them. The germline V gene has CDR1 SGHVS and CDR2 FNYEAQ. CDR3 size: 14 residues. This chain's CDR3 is CASTPGAGVTEAFF. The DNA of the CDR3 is TGTGCCAGCACCCCCGGCGCAGGGGTGACTGAAGCTTTCTTT.

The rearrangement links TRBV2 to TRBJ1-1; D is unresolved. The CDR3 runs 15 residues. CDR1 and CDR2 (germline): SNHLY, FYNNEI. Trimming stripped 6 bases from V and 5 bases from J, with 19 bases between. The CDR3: CASRSGDHSETEAFF. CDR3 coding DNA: TGTGCCAGCAGGTCCGGGGATCATTCAGAGACTGAAGCTTTCTTT.

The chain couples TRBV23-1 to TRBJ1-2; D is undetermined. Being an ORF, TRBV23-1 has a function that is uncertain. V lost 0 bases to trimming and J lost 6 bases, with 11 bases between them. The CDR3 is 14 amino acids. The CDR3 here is CASSQSRVLDGYTF. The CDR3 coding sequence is TGCGCCAGCAGTCAATCGCGGGTGTTAGATGGCTACACCTTC.

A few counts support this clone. CDR3 in DNA: TGTGCCAGTACCACAGGGTTGGGGGACTATGGCTACACCTTC. Residues: CASTTGLGDYGYTF. The V and J genes are TRBV19 and TRBJ1-2, with D perhaps matching TRBD1 (6 bases). The CDR3 is made up of 14 amino acids. Germline V CDR1 and CDR2: LNHDA, SQIVND (reference sequence). Trimming took off 7 bases at V and 3 bases at J, with 15 bases between the two ends.

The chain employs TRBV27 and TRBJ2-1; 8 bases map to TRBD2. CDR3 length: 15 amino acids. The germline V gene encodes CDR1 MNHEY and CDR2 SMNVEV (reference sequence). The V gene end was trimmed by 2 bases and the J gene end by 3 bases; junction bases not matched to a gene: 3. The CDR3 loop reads CASSLGAGVYNEQFF. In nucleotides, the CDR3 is TGTGCCAGCAGTTTAGGAGCGGGGGTCTACAATGAGCAGTTCTTC.

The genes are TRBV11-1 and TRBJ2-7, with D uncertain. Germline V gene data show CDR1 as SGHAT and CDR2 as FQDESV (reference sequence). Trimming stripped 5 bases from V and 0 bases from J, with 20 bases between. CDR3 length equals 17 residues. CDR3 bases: TGTGCCAGCAGCCAGACCGCAATAGGCGGTTTCTCCTACGAGCAGTACTTC. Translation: CASSQTAIGGFSYEQYF.

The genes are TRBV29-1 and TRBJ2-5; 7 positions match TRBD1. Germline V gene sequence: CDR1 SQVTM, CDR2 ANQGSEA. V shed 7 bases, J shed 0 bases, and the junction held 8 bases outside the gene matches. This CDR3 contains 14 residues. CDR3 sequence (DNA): TGCAGCGCTAATCCGACAGGGTACCAAGAGACCCAGTACTTC. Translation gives CSANPTGYQETQYF.